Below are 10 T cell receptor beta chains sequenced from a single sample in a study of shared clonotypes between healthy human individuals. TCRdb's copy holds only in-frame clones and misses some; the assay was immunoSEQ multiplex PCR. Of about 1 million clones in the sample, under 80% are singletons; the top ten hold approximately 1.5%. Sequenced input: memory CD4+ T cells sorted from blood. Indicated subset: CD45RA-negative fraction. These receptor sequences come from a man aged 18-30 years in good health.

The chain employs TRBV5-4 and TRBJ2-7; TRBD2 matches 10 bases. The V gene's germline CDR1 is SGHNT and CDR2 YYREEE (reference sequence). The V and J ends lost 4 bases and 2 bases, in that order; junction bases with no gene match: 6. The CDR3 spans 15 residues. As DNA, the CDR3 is TGTGCCAGCAGCACCGGGACTAGCGTCGCCTACGAGCAGTACTTC. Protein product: CASSTGTSVAYEQYF.

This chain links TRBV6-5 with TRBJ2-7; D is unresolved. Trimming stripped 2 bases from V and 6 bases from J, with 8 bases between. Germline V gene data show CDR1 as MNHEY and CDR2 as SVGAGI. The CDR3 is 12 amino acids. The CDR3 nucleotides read TGTGCCAGCAGTTACCCGGTTTCCGAGCAGTACTTC. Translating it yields CASSYPVSEQYF.

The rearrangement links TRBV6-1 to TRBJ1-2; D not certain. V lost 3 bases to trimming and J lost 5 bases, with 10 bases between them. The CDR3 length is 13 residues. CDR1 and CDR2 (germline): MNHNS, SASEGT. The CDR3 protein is CASSDYYRYGYTF. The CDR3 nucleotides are TGTGCCAGCAGTGATTACTACCGATATGGCTACACCTTC.

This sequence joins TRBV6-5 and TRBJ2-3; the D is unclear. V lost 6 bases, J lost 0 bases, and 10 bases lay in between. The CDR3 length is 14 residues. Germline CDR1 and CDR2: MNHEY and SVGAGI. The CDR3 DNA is TGTGCCAGCAGGGTAGCAGTTAGCACAGATACGCAGTATTTT. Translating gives CASRVAVSTDTQYF.

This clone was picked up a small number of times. The CDR3 region is CASSLERGQETQYF. For the CDR3, the DNA is TGTGCCAGCAGCTTAGAAAGAGGCCAAGAGACCCAGTACTTC. The chain carries TRBV11-2 and TRBJ2-5; D is uncertain. CDR1 is SGHAT, CDR2 FQNNGV, per germline. V lost 0 bases and J 1 base, leaving 6 bases between the germline ends. The length of the CDR3 is 14 residues.

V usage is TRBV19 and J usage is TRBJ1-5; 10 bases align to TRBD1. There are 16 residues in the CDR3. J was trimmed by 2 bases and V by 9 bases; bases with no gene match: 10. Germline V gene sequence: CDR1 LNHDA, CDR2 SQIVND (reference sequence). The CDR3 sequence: CASSRQGAVGNQPQHF. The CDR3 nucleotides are TGTGCCAGCTCCCGACAGGGGGCGGTTGGCAATCAGCCCCAGCATTTT.

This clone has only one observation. As DNA, the CDR3 is TGCGCCAGCAGTGAGGGCAGGGGGGATACGCAGTATTTT. Translated: CASSEGRGDTQYF. The chain joins TRBV10-1 to TRBJ2-3; TRBD1 agrees at 7 bases. The V and J ends lost 2 bases and 6 bases, in that order; junction bases with no gene match: 2. Germline CDR1 and CDR2: WNHNN and SYGVQD (reference sequence). The CDR3 is made up of 13 amino acids.

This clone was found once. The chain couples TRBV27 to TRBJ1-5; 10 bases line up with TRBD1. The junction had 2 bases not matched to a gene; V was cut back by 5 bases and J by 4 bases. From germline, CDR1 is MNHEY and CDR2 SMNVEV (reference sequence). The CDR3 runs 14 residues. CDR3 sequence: CASSDRGLNQPQHF. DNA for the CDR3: TGTGCCAGCAGTGACAGGGGGCTAAATCAGCCCCAGCATTTT.

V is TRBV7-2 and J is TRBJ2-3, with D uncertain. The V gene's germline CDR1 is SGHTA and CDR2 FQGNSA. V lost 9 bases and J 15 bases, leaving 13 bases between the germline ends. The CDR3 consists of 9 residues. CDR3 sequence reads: CASGPIGYF. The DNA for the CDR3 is TGTGCCAGTGGCCCGATAGGTTATTTT.

The CDR3 sequence is CASSNRGLVTEAFF. The CDR3 DNA is TGTGCCAGCAGCAACAGGGGGCTGGTTACTGAAGCTTTCTTT. The V and J genes are TRBV28 and TRBJ1-1; TRBD1 agrees at 9 bases. V gave up 6 bases and J gave up 5 bases; unmatched junction bases: 7. Looked up from germline, CDR1 is MDHEN and CDR2 is SYDVKM. CDR3 size: 14 residues.